Each of the 22 T cell receptor beta chains below was sequenced from the same sample in a study of T cell responses to AZD1222 COVID-19 vaccine. Profiled with immunoSEQ multiplex PCR; TCRdb holds only in-frame clones, not every one. The sample shows some 150,000 clones, around 90% of them seen only once. Specimen: peripheral blood, collected on day 0 of AZD1222 vaccination. These receptors originate from an adult in good health.

The V and J genes are TRBV9 and TRBJ1-4, with TRBD1 identical over 10 bases. Germline V gene data show CDR1 as SGDLS and CDR2 as YYNGEE. The CDR3 is 18 amino acids. J gave up 3 bases and V 4 bases, and 12 bases lay outside the gene matches. CDR3 region: CASSPRPGTGASNEKLFF. CDR3 DNA sequence: TGTGCCAGCAGCCCTCGTCCCGGGACAGGGGCGTCTAATGAAAAACTGTTTTTT.

This chain joins TRBV20-1 and TRBJ2-7; D uncertain. V lost 3 bases and J lost 6, with 12 bases in between. The germline CDR1 and CDR2 sequences are DFQATT and SNEGSKA (reference sequence). The CDR3 is 12 residues long. Here the CDR3 DNA reads TGCAGTGCTAGTCAAGGGTTCCTCGAGCAGTACTTC. Protein product: CSASQGFLEQYF.

The chain links TRBV6-5 to TRBJ1-2; D is perhaps TRBD1 (6 bases). This CDR3 is built from 15 residues. The germline V and J ends were trimmed by 7 bases and 6 bases, with 21 bases remaining between them. Looked up from germline, CDR1 is MNHEY and CDR2 is SVGAGI. The CDR3 nucleotides read TGTGCCAGCACCCCGGGGTTGGGGGGACATAATGGCTACACCTTC. Its translation is CASTPGLGGHNGYTF.

The CDR3 loop is CASSVEEAWSGNTIYF. In DNA form, the CDR3 reads TGTGCCAGCAGCGTCGAGGAGGCTTGGTCTGGAAACACCATATATTTT. This rearrangement joins TRBV9 to TRBJ1-3, with D unresolved. Trimming took off 2 bases at V and 1 base at J, with 13 bases between the two ends. Germline loops: CDR1 SGDLS, CDR2 YYNGEE. The CDR3 runs to 16 residues. The full variable domain, with the rest looked up from reference TRBV9 and TRBJ1-3, is DSGVTQTPKHLITATGQRVTLRCSPRSGDLSVYWYQQSLDQGLQFLIQYYNGEERAKGNILERFSAQQFPDLHSELNLSSLELGDSALYFCASSVEEAWSGNTIYFGEGSWLTVV.

The CDR3 reads CASSQGYTDTQYF. The CDR3 DNA is TGTGCCAGCAGTCAGGGATACACAGATACGCAGTATTTT. The genes are TRBV6-2 or TRBV6-3 and TRBJ2-3; tentatively, D is TRBD1 (5 bases). Germline V gene lookup returns CDR1 MNHEY and CDR2 SVGEGT. V was cut by 5 bases and J by 2 bases, with 8 bases left in between. The CDR3 runs to 13 residues.

V is TRBV19 and J is TRBJ2-7; D gene ambiguous. The CDR3 contains 15 residues. Trimming took 1 base from V and 5 from J, leaving 15 bases between them. CDR1 and CDR2 from the germline V gene are LNHDA and SQIVND (reference sequence). The CDR3 region is CASSIAKDLKDEQYF. The CDR3 DNA sequence: TGTGCCAGTAGTATAGCAAAGGATTTGAAGGACGAGCAGTACTTC.

The J gene is TRBJ2-2, the V gene TRBV18, with a weak D call TRBD1 (5 bases). The CDR3 totals 14 residues. Trimming removed 4 bases at V and 4 bases at J, with 10 bases between. Germline V lookup: CDR1 KGHSH, CDR2 LQKENI. CDR3 residues: CASSLDRITGELFF. The DNA for the CDR3 is TGTGCCAGCTCACTCGACAGAATCACCGGGGAGCTGTTTTTT.

The chain employs TRBV3-1 (or the pseudogene TRBV3-2) and TRBJ1-4; D might be TRBD1 (5 bases). Germline loops: CDR1 LGHDT, CDR2 YNNKEL (reference sequence). Trimming pared 2 bases from V and 8 bases from J, leaving 9 bases between. This CDR3 has 13 amino acids. Here the CDR3 DNA reads TGTGCCAGCAGCCAAAGGGGCGGGGAAAAACTGTTTTTT. Protein sequence: CASSQRGGEKLFF.

V gene TRBV7-6 combines with J gene TRBJ1-4, with 7 nucleotides matching TRBD1. Germline CDR1 SGHVS, CDR2 FNYEAQ. The CDR3 has 14 residues. After removal of 5 bases from V and 4 bases from J, the junction contained 4 bases not matched to a gene. CDR3 loop: CASSPGGINEKLFF. The CDR3 coding sequence is TGTGCCAGCAGCCCAGGGGGGATTAATGAAAAACTGTTTTTT.

The rearrangement links TRBV11-2 to TRBJ1-6, with 8 bases identical to TRBD1. Germline loops: CDR1 SGHAT, CDR2 FQNNGV. The length of the CDR3 is 16 residues. With V trimmed by 1 base and J by 5 bases, 4 bases remained unmatched. The CDR3 is CASSLVADRDNSPLHF. For the CDR3, the DNA is TGTGCCAGCAGCTTAGTCGCGGACAGGGATAATTCACCCCTCCACTTT.

This clone occurred once. The rearrangement joins TRBV5-1 to TRBJ1-1; perhaps TRBD1 as D (6 bases). The length of the CDR3 is 13 residues. The germline V gene has CDR1 SGHRS and CDR2 YFSETQ. V lost 3 bases, J lost 4 bases, and 10 bases lay in between. The DNA for the CDR3 is TGCGCCAGCAGCTCCGGGGGGGCCACTGAAGCTTTCTTT. Amino acid sequence: CASSSGGATEAFF.

V gene TRBV5-1 combines with J gene TRBJ2-3; a possible D gene is TRBD1 (6 bases). Germline-derived CDR1 and CDR2 are SGHRS and YFSETQ. V lost 2 bases and J lost 1, with 11 bases in between. The CDR3 extends over 15 amino acids. The chain's CDR3 is CASSLDRPGTDTQYF. The CDR3 DNA is TGCGCCAGCAGCTTAGACAGGCCTGGCACAGATACGCAGTATTTT.

This clone was seen a single time. The chain couples TRBV4-1 to TRBJ1-5, with D maybe TRBD1 (5 bases). V was shortened by 0 bases and J by 2 bases, with 11 bases between the two germline ends. This CDR3 spans 16 amino acids. Germline V gene sequence: CDR1 MGHRA, CDR2 YSYEKL. The CDR3 protein is CASSQDFSRGNQPQHF. CDR3 coding DNA: TGCGCCAGCAGCCAAGACTTTAGCAGGGGCAATCAGCCCCAGCATTTT.

The chain has TRBV19 and TRBJ1-2, with TRBD1 matching 12 bases. CDR3 length equals 17 residues. With V trimmed by 9 bases and J by 6 bases, 17 bases remained unmatched. Germline lookup yields CDR1 LNHDA and CDR2 SQIVND (reference sequence). CDR3 sequence reads: CASSPLRDRGPTDGYTF. In DNA form, the CDR3 reads TGTGCCAGCAGCCCACTCCGGGACAGGGGGCCTACAGATGGCTACACCTTC.

This chain joins TRBV6-2 or TRBV6-3 and TRBJ2-7; maybe TRBD1 (6 bases). This CDR3 has 12 residues. Germline CDR1 reads MNHEY; CDR2 reads SVGEGT. V lost 2 bases to trimming and J lost 6 bases, with 8 bases between them. CDR3 in amino acids: CASSYRGSEQYF. In DNA, the CDR3 is TGTGCCAGCAGTTACAGGGGGTCCGAGCAGTACTTC.

The chain couples TRBV19 to TRBJ2-2; D not resolved. Germline V gene sequence: CDR1 LNHDA, CDR2 SQIVND (reference sequence). CDR3 length: 14 amino acids. The V end was cut by 5 bases, the J end by 1 base, with 8 bases between. The CDR3 protein is CASSWVGNTGELFF. The CDR3 bases are TGTGCCAGTAGTTGGGTCGGGAACACCGGGGAGCTGTTTTTT.

The chain is built from TRBV6-6 and TRBJ1-1; D ambiguous. Germline V lookup: CDR1 MNHNY, CDR2 SVGAGI (reference sequence). Trimming cost V 5 bases and J 1 base, with 20 bases left between them. The CDR3 is made up of 17 amino acids. CDR3 loop: CASSRYPGRDRNTEAFF. In DNA, the CDR3 is TGTGCCAGCAGTCGATACCCAGGACGGGATCGGAACACTGAAGCTTTCTTT.

This rearrangement joins TRBV2 to TRBJ2-7; D remains unclear. The CDR3 contains 14 residues. The germline CDR1 and CDR2 sequences are SNHLY and FYNNEI. The V and J ends lost 7 bases and 1 base respectively, with 14 bases between them. CDR3 region: CASNSGWLSYEQYF. The CDR3 DNA reads TGTGCCAGCAACTCAGGCTGGTTATCCTACGAGCAGTACTTC.

The genes are TRBV28 and TRBJ2-1; 11 bases fit TRBD2. In germline, CDR1 is MDHEN, CDR2 SYDVKM. V lost 2 bases and J lost 8; bases outside the gene matches: 11. The CDR3 is 17 residues long. The CDR3: CASSLISGGASIYEQFF. Here the CDR3 DNA reads TGTGCCAGCAGTTTAATTAGCGGGGGGGCTAGTATATATGAGCAGTTCTTC.

The sample holds one count of this clone. The CDR3 region is CASSRRTGGTGANVLTF. CDR3 nucleotide sequence: TGTGCCAGCAGCAGACGGACAGGGGGGACTGGGGCCAACGTCCTGACTTTC. This chain connects TRBV7-8 to TRBJ2-6; 10 bases line up with TRBD1. V shed 5 bases, J shed 2 bases, and the junction held 6 bases outside the gene matches. The CDR3 spans 17 residues. Germline CDR1 and CDR2: SGHVS and FQNEAQ.

The rearrangement uses TRBV6-5 and TRBJ1-5; no clear D. Per germline, CDR1 MNHEY and CDR2 SVGAGI. The CDR3 loop spans 14 amino acids. The V and J ends lost 5 bases and 3 bases respectively, with 11 bases between them. In DNA, the CDR3 is TGTGCCAGCAGTAAGGACGGGTACAATCAGCCCCAGCATTTT. It translates to CASSKDGYNQPQHF.

The rearrangement links TRBV7-9 to TRBJ2-1; the match to TRBD2 covers 7 bases. J gave up 13 bases and V 5 bases, and 8 bases lay outside the gene matches. Germline-derived CDR1 and CDR2 are SEHNR and FQNEAQ (reference sequence). CDR3 length: 12 residues. For the CDR3, the DNA is TGTGCCAGCAGCACGGGGGGAGTTAAACAGTTCTTC. It is translated as CASSTGGVKQFF. Combining the CDR3 with reference TRBV7-9 and TRBJ2-1 gives the whole variable domain DTGVSQNPRHKITKRGQNVTFRCDPISEHNRLYWYRQTLGQGPEFLTYFQNEAQLEKSRLLSDRFSAERPKGSFSTLEIQRTEQGDSAMYLCASSTGGVKQFFGPGTRLTVL.